Below are 21 T cell receptor beta chains sequenced from a single sample in a study of beta chain features in type 1 diabetes. TCRB transcripts that were expressed got sequenced, as all of the isolated RNA had been reverse transcribed. Sequencing used immunoSEQ multiplex PCR; TCRdb keeps in-frame clones, though not all of them. The sample carries about 360,000 clones, 10% to 15% recorded once. What was sequenced was naive CD4+ T cells from blood. The receptors shown here come from a man younger than 30 in good health.

The chain employs TRBV23-1 and TRBJ1-1, with 9 bases aligning to TRBD1. TRBV23-1 is an open reading frame whose function is uncertain. The CDR3 has 15 residues. The ends lost 2 bases at V and 5 bases at J; junction bases unmatched: 6. The CDR3 is CASSQGDRAVTEAFF. For the CDR3, the DNA is TGCGCCAGCAGTCAAGGGGACAGGGCGGTTACTGAAGCTTTCTTT.

This clone showed up just a few times. The rearrangement joins TRBV4-2 to TRBJ1-4; TRBD1 matches at 7 bases. CDR1 is LGHNA, CDR2 YNFKEQ, per germline. This CDR3 has 14 residues. V dropped 3 bases and J dropped 12; count of bases not matched to a gene: 10. The chain's CDR3 is CASSQGDSRLELFF. The CDR3 DNA is TGTGCCAGCAGCCAGGGGGACAGCCGCCTAGAACTGTTTTTT.

The chain links TRBV9 to TRBJ2-3; a possible D gene is TRBD1 (5 bases). The CDR3 length is 14 residues. In germline, CDR1 is SGDLS, CDR2 YYNGEE. The V gene lost 3 bases and the J gene lost 4 bases, with 12 bases spanning the gap. The CDR3 nucleotides read TGTGCCAGCAGCGCCGCGACAGTTCCAGATACGCAGTATTTT. Protein product: CASSAATVPDTQYF.

The chain uses TRBV7-3 and TRBJ2-3, with a weak D call TRBD2 (5 bases). Germline loops: CDR1 SGHTA, CDR2 FQGTGA. V was clipped by 0 bases and J by 4 bases, with 11 bases between them. The CDR3 consists of 15 residues. The CDR3 spells CASSLTSYGADTQYF. The CDR3 nucleotides are TGTGCCAGCAGCTTAACGTCGTACGGGGCAGATACGCAGTATTTT.

The rearrangement uses TRBV27 and TRBJ2-5, with a weak D call TRBD2 (7 bases). CDR3 length: 15 amino acids. Germline CDR1 and CDR2: MNHEY and SMNVEV (reference sequence). V was pared by 0 bases and J by 5 bases, with 13 bases between. The CDR3 here is CASSLSTGGAETQYF. The CDR3 DNA reads as TGTGCCAGCAGTTTATCGACTGGGGGGGCGGAGACCCAGTACTTC.

This clone came up once. The V call is TRBV11-2, the J call TRBJ2-1, with D possibly matching TRBD1 (6 bases). Germline loops: CDR1 SGHAT, CDR2 FQNNGV. Between the trimmed V and J ends, which lost 5 bases and 8 bases, there was a span of 10 bases. The CDR3 is 12 residues long. CDR3 in DNA: TGTGCCAGCAGCACAGGGTGGGATGAGCAGTTCTTC. It yields the protein CASSTGWDEQFF.

The chain recombines TRBV9 with TRBJ2-3, with TRBD2 matching over 8 bases. The trim removed 2 bases at V and 4 bases at J, leaving 6 bases unmatched. The CDR3 is 15 amino acids. CDR1 is SGDLS and CDR2 is YYNGEE in the germline V gene. DNA of the CDR3: TGTGCCAGCAGCGTCGGCGGGGGGCCGCCAGATACGCAGTATTTT. It specifies CASSVGGGPPDTQYF.

J is TRBJ1-1 and V is TRBV7-6, with D unclear. The V end lost 6 bases, the J end lost 0 bases, and 8 bases lay between the germline ends. The CDR3 runs 13 residues. Germline V gene data show CDR1 as SGHVS and CDR2 as FNYEAQ. The CDR3: CASSGGLNTEAFF. Written as DNA, the CDR3 is TGTGCCAGCAGTGGAGGGCTGAACACTGAAGCTTTCTTT.

This clone occurred a few times. V usage is TRBV4-3 and J usage is TRBJ1-2, with 7 bases aligning to TRBD1. The germline V gene has CDR1 LGHNA and CDR2 YSLEER. V was pared by 0 bases and J by 7 bases, with 11 bases of the junction left unmatched. This CDR3 is built from 16 residues. CDR3 sequence reads: CASSQDNVGGASGYTF. CDR3 DNA: TGCGCCAGCAGCCAAGATAACGTAGGGGGCGCAAGTGGCTACACCTTC.

The rearrangement uses TRBV6-5 and TRBJ1-1; the D is unclear. The CDR3 is made up of 15 amino acids. Trimming pared 2 bases from V and 1 base from J, leaving 11 bases between. The germline V gene encodes CDR1 MNHEY and CDR2 SVGAGI. CDR3: CASSYGGIKNTEAFF. CDR3 DNA sequence: TGTGCCAGCAGTTACGGCGGCATCAAGAACACTGAAGCTTTCTTT.

This clone was seen a few times. The chain joins TRBV30 to TRBJ2-7; 12 bases are a match to TRBD2. V shed 5 bases, J shed 2 bases, and the junction held 1 base outside the gene matches. The CDR3 has 13 amino acids. CDR1 and CDR2 from the germline V gene are GTSNPN and SVGIG (reference sequence). The CDR3 loop is CAWGLAGTYEQYF. The CDR3 DNA reads TGTGCCTGGGGACTAGCGGGAACCTACGAGCAGTACTTC.

The V and J genes are TRBV28 and TRBJ2-1, with 9 positions matching TRBD2. This CDR3 has 18 residues. Germline V gene lookup returns CDR1 MDHEN and CDR2 SYDVKM. J was trimmed by 4 bases and V by 6 bases; bases with no gene match: 16. The CDR3 bases are TGTGCCAGCAGCCCATCCCGCCGGGCGAGCGGGAGGTACAATGAGCAGTTCTTC. Protein product: CASSPSRRASGRYNEQFF.

This chain uses TRBV5-1 with TRBJ2-7; possibly TRBD2 for D (5 bases). The V and J ends lost 0 bases and 0 bases respectively, with 10 bases between them. The CDR3 extends over 15 amino acids. Per the germline V gene, CDR1 is SGHRS and CDR2 is YFSETQ. The CDR3 DNA is TGCGCCAGCAGCTTGGCTCGAGGGAGCTCCTACGAGCAGTACTTC. Translating gives CASSLARGSSYEQYF.

This chain uses TRBV29-1 with TRBJ2-6; weak D call: TRBD2 (6 bases). Germline lookup yields CDR1 SQVTM and CDR2 ANQGSEA. This CDR3 has 17 amino acids. Trimming cost V 4 bases and J 0 bases, with 16 bases left between them. Written as DNA, the CDR3 is TGCAGCGTTGCTGGAACGGGACTTCGCTCTGGGGCCAACGTCCTGACTTTC. Translated: CSVAGTGLRSGANVLTF.

This clone was detected a few times. The rearrangement links TRBV25-1 to TRBJ2-7, with TRBD1 identical over 8 bases. There are 15 residues in the CDR3. V trimming: 3 bases; J trimming: 6 bases; junction bases outside the gene matches: 10. The germline gives CDR1 MGHDK, CDR2 SYGVNS. CDR3 loop: CASSEGTGRDREQYF. The CDR3 DNA follows: TGTGCCAGCAGTGAGGGGACAGGTCGGGACCGCGAGCAGTACTTC.

There are a few counts of this clone. The chain is built from TRBV5-1 and TRBJ2-5, with 11 bases that match TRBD1. The CDR3 has 16 amino acids. V was clipped by 3 bases and J by 6 bases; unmatched bases: 10. Germline V gene sequence: CDR1 SGHRS, CDR2 YFSETQ. The CDR3 protein is CASSSRGRTGGQTQYF. In nucleotides, the CDR3 is TGCGCCAGCAGCTCACGCGGGAGGACAGGGGGCCAGACCCAGTACTTC.

Only a few counts were recorded for this clone. The chain is built from TRBV2 and TRBJ2-7; the match to TRBD2 covers 12 bases. This CDR3 region has 17 residues. Trimming took 7 bases from V and 2 from J; bases not matched to a gene: 12. Germline CDR1 is SNHLY and CDR2 is FYNNEI. DNA for the CDR3: TGTGCCAGCAAGAGCTCTAGCGGGAGGGCCTCCGCCTACGAGCAGTACTTC. Protein sequence: CASKSSSGRASAYEQYF.

This clone was counted a few times. The chain uses TRBV6-6 and TRBJ2-7; 7 positions match TRBD2. The germline V gene has CDR1 MNHNY and CDR2 SVGAGI (reference sequence). The CDR3 is made up of 16 amino acids. Trimming removed 5 bases from V and 0 bases from J; junction bases left unmatched: 10. The CDR3 protein is CASSTESAGLSYEQYF. The CDR3 region has the DNA TGTGCCAGCAGTACGGAATCAGCGGGACTCTCCTACGAGCAGTACTTC.

In its sample, this clone was seen a few times. The chain employs TRBV28 and TRBJ2-3, with a tentative D call TRBD2 (5 bases). The germline V and J ends were trimmed by 2 bases and 5 bases, with 17 bases remaining between them. The germline CDR1 and CDR2 sequences are MDHEN and SYDVKM. This CDR3 is built from 16 residues. Here the CDR3 DNA reads TGTGCCAGCAGTTTACTATCCAGCCCGGGGAGAGATACGCAGTATTTT. It encodes CASSLLSSPGRDTQYF.

In DNA, the CDR3 is TGTGCCAGCAGCGCGGACAGCTTCATGAACACTGAAGCTTTCTTT. It encodes CASSADSFMNTEAFF. The chain couples TRBV5-4 to TRBJ1-1; tentatively, D is TRBD1 (6 bases). CDR1 SGHNT and CDR2 YYREEE come from the germline V gene (reference sequence). Between the trimmed V and J ends, which lost 4 bases and 0 bases, there was a span of 13 bases. The CDR3 extends over 15 amino acids.

This clone has just a few counts. This chain joins TRBV29-1 and TRBJ1-2; D is possibly TRBD1 (5 bases). Germline CDR1 and CDR2: SQVTM and ANQGSEA. The CDR3 loop spans 11 amino acids. V was clipped by 7 bases and J by 2 bases, with 8 bases between them. CDR3 region: CSADKNYGYTF. The CDR3 DNA is TGCAGCGCGGACAAAAACTATGGCTACACCTTC.